This T cell receptor beta chain was sequenced for a study of identical twins. This clonotype was observed a handful of times. Its matching antigen is unknown. From the 5' RACE reads, TCRdb called clonotypes with MiXCR, one entry per CDR3 protein. The sample contains fewer than 250,000 distinct CDR3 sequences, around 6.6% of which appear only once. The germline V gene encodes CDR1 SNHLY and CDR2 FYNNEI. V was pared by 6 bases and J by 7 bases, with 25 bases between. This CDR3 has 16 amino acids. Study outcomes and limitations: Weaker excess twin sharing was seen among beta out-of-frame sequences.

The sample was also linked to a second study, of yellow fever vaccine responses in identical twins. Per that paper: Convergence reportedly seemed to mark part of the twins' vaccine T cell response, with personalization marking the rest.

The genes are TRBV2 and TRBJ2-7, with D maybe TRBD1 (8 bases). The receptor was derived from a young woman in good health. The sample taken for sequencing was memory (CD45RO+) T cells sorted from blood. Written as DNA, the CDR3 is TGTGCCAGCAGCGTCCAGGGGGCGGGAGCCTTGAGGGAGCAGTACTTC. Protein product: CASSVQGAGALREQYF.